Listed below are T cell receptor beta chains from one sample, sequenced in a study of shared T cell receptors in the human thymus. Profiled with immunoSEQ multiplex PCR; TCRdb holds only in-frame clones, not every one. This table holds under 850,000 clones, more than 75% found once. These data were also filed under a second study, of human thymus T cells.

Sequencing input: thymocytes. The source is a boy under three years old with a congenital heart defect. Both conserved end residues are part of each CDR3. D genes are given only for firm matches. Clone size appears in some rows only: once, few, many, or a class for an expanded clone.

d_gene,abundance,j_gene,v_gene,CDR3aa,CDR3nt
TRBD2,once,TRBJ2-7,TRBV5-6,CASSLETSGAYEQYF,TGTGCCAGCAGCTTGGAGACTAGCGGTGCCTACGAGCAGTACTTC
TRBD2,.,TRBJ2-5,TRBV7-2,CASSSLGVAGGSPETQYF,TGTGCCAGCAGCTCCCTAGGGGTAGCGGGAGGGTCCCCAGAGACCCAGTACTTC
TRBD1,.,TRBJ2-7,TRBV7-8,CASSPGQATYEQYF,TGTGCCAGCAGCCCGGGACAGGCAACCTACGAGCAGTACTTC
TRBD1,.,TRBJ1-1,TRBV29-1,CSVETYGTGPSEAFF,TGCAGCGTTGAGACATACGGGACAGGGCCCTCTGAAGCTTTCTTT
TRBD2,.,TRBJ2-1,TRBV28,CASSFSGLAGVNEQFF,TGTGCCAGCAGTTTTTCCGGACTAGCGGGAGTCAATGAGCAGTTCTTC
TRBD2,.,TRBJ2-1,TRBV29-1,CSALGWTSGKGCNEQFF,TGCAGCGCCCTGGGGTGGACTAGCGGGAAGGGCTGCAATGAGCAGTTCTTC
TRBD1,.,TRBJ2-7,TRBV28,CASSALSGTGGYEQYF,TGTGCCAGCAGCGCACTCTCCGGGACAGGTGGTTACGAGCAGTACTTC
TRBD2,.,TRBJ2-2,TRBV5-1,CASSLKGTSGRNTGELFF,TGCGCCAGCAGCTTGAAGGGGACTAGCGGGAGGAACACCGGGGAGCTGTTTTTT
.,.,TRBJ1-5,TRBV5-1,CASSLGTNPSNQPQHF,TGCGCCAGCAGCCTAGGGACAAACCCTAGCAATCAGCCCCAGCATTTT
.,.,TRBJ2-7,TRBV28,CASSFYPQSSYEQYF,TGTGCCAGCAGTTTCTATCCACAGAGCTCCTACGAGCAGTACTTC
.,.,TRBJ2-3,TRBV2,CASSSGPSTDTQYF,TGTGCCAGCAGTAGCGGGCCTAGCACAGATACGCAGTATTTT
TRBD2,.,TRBJ2-3,TRBV6-1,CASSEASGRATDTQYF,TGTGCCAGCAGTGAAGCGAGCGGGAGGGCCACAGATACGCAGTATTTT
.,.,TRBJ1-2,TRBV19,CASSIHGRCYTF,TGTGCCAGTAGTATACACGGGAGGTGCTACACCTTC